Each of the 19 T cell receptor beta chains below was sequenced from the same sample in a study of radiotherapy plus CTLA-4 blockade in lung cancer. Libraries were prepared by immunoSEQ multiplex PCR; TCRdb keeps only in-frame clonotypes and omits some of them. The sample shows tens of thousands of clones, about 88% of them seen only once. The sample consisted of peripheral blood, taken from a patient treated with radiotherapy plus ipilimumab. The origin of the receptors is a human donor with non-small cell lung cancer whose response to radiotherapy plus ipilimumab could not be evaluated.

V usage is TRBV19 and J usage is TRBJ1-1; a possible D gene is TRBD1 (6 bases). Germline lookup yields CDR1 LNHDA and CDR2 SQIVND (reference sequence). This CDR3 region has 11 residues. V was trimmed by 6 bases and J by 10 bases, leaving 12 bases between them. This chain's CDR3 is CASRQGPGAFF. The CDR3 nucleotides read TGTGCCAGTAGGCAGGGGCCCGGAGCTTTCTTT.

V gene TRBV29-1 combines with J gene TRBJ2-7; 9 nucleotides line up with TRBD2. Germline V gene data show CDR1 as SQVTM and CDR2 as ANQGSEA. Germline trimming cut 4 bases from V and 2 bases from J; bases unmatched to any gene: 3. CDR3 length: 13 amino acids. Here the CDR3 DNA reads TGCAGCGTTGGGCTAGCGGGGACCTACGAGCAGTACTTC. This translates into CSVGLAGTYEQYF.

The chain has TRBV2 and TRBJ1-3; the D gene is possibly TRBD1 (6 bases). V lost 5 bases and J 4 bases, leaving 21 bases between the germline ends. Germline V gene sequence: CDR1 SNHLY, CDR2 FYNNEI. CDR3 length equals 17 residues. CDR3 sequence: CASSPTLRTVSGNTIYF. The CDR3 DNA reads TGTGCCAGCAGTCCAACCCTCAGGACAGTCTCAGGAAACACCATATATTTT.

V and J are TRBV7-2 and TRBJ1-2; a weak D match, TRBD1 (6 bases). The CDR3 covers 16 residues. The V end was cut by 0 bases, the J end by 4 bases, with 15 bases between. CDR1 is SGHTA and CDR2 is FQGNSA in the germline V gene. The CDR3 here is CASSLARSRGGYGYTF. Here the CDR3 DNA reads TGTGCCAGCAGCTTAGCGCGTTCGAGGGGGGGCTATGGCTACACCTTC.

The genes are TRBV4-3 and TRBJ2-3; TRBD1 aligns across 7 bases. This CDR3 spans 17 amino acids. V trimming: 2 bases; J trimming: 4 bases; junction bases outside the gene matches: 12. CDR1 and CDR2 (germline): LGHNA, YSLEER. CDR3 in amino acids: CASSQSTTGRVPDTQYF. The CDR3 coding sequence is TGCGCCAGCAGCCAATCGACGACAGGGAGAGTCCCAGATACGCAGTATTTT.

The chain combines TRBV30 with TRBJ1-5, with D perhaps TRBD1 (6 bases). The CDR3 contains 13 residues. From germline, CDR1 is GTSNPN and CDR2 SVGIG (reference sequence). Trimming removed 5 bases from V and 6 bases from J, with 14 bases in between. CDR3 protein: CAWQGQGSQPQHF. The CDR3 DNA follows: TGTGCCTGGCAGGGGCAGGGGTCTCAGCCCCAGCATTTT.

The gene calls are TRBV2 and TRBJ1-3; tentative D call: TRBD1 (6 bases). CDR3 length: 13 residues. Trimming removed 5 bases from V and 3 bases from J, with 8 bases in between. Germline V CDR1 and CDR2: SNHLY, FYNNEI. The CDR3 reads CASSNRDGNTIYF. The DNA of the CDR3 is TGTGCCAGCAGTAACAGGGATGGAAACACCATATATTTT.

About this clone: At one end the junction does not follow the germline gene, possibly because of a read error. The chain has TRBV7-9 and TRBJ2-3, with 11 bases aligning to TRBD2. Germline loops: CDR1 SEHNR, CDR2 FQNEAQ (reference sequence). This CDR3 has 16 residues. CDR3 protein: CASSLAGGASTDTQYF. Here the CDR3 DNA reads TGTGCCAGCAGCCTAGCGGGGGGTGCTAGCACAGATACGCAGTATTTT.

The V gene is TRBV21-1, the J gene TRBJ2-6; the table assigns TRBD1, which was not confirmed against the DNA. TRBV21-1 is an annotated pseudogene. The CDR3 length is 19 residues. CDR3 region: CASSRENRGESFGANVLTF. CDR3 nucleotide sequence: TGTGCCAGCAGCAGAGAAAACAGGGGAGAAAGTTTTGGGGCCAACGTCCTGACTTTC.

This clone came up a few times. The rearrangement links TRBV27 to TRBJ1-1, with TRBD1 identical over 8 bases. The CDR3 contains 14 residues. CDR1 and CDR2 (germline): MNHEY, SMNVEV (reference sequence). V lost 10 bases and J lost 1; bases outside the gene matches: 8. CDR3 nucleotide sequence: TGTGCCACCAAGAAGGGACAGGCGAACACTGAAGCTTTCTTT. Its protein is CATKKGQANTEAFF.

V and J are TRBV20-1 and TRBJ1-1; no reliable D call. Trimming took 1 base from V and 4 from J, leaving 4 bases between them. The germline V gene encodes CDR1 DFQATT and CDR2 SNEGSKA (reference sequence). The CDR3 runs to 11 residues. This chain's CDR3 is CSARAFTEAFF. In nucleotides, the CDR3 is TGCAGTGCTAGAGCCTTCACTGAAGCTTTCTTT.

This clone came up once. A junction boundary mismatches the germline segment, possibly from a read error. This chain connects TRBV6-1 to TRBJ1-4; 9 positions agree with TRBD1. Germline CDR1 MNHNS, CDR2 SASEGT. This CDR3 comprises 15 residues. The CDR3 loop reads CAGSEGDRVREKLFF. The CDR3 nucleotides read TGTGCCGGCAGTGAAGGGGACAGGGTTCGAGAAAAACTGTTTTTT.

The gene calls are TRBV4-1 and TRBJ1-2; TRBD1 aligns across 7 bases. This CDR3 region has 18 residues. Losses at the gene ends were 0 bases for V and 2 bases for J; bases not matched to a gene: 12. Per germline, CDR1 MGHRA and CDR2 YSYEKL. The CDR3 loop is CASSQDPATGGQNYGYTF. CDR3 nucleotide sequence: TGCGCCAGCAGCCAAGACCCCGCGACCGGGGGACAGAACTATGGCTACACCTTC.

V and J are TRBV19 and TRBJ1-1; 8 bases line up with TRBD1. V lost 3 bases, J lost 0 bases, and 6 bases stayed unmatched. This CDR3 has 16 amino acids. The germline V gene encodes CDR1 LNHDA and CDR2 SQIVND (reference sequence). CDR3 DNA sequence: TGTGCCAGTAGTATTTTCGGGACAGGCATGAACACTGAAGCTTTCTTT. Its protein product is CASSIFGTGMNTEAFF.

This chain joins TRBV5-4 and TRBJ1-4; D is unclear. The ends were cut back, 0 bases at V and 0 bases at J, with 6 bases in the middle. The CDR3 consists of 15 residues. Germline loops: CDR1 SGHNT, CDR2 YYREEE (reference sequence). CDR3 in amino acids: CASSLGGATNEKLFF. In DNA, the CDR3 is TGTGCCAGCAGCTTGGGAGGCGCAACTAATGAAAAACTGTTTTTT.

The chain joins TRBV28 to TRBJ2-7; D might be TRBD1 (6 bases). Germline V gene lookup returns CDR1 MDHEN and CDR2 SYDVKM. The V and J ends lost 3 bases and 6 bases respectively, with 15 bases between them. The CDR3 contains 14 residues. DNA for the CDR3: TGTGCCAGCAGTTTTCAGGGGAGTGTCGGCGAGCAGTACTTC. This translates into CASSFQGSVGEQYF.

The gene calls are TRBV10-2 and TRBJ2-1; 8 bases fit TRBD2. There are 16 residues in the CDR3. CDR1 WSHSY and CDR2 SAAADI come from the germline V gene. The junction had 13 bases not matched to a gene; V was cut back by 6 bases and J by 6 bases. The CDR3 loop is CASSPGELAVRNEQFF. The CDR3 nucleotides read TGCGCCAGCAGCCCGGGGGAACTAGCGGTTCGCAATGAGCAGTTCTTC.

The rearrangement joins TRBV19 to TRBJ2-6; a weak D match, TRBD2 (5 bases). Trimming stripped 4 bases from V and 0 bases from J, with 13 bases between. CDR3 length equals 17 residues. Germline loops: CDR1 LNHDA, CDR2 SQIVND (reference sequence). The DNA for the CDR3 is TGTGCCAGTAGTACCACGCCGGGATACTCTGGGGCCAACGTCCTGACTTTC. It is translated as CASSTTPGYSGANVLTF.

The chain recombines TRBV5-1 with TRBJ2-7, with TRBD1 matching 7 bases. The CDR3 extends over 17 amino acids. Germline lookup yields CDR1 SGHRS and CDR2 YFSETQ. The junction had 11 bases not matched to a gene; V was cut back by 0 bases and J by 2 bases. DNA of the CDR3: TGCGCCAGCAGCTTGGCCCCCCCGACAGGGTCCCCCTACGAGCAGTACTTC. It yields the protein CASSLAPPTGSPYEQYF. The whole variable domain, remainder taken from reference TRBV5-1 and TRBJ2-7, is KAGVTQTPRYLIKTRGQQVTLSCSPISGHRSVSWYQQTPGQGLQFLFEYFSETQRNKGNFPGRFSGRQFSNSRSEMNVSTLELGDSALYLCASSLAPPTGSPYEQYFGPGTRLTVT.